The 32 T cell receptor beta chains below were found in one sample sequenced in a study of blood T cell repertoires in COVID-19. Measured with immunoSEQ multiplex PCR; TCRdb has only the in-frame clones, and not every one. Of 200,000 to 250,000 clones listed, 87% are singletons. Sequencing was done on a sample of peripheral blood. All receptors come from a woman in her late teens or twenties who had recovered from COVID-19.

This chain connects TRBV7-9 to TRBJ2-4; 8 bases align to TRBD2. This CDR3 comprises 13 residues. Germline V gives CDR1 SEHNR, CDR2 FQNEAQ (reference sequence). Unmatched junction bases numbered 5, after V lost 5 bases and J lost 8 bases. CDR3 in DNA: TGTGCCAGCAGCCTGACTAGCGTGGACATTCAGTACTTC. Its protein is CASSLTSVDIQYF. Full variable domain (rest looked up from reference TRBV7-9 and TRBJ2-4): DTGVSQNPRHKITKRGQNVTFRCDPISEHNRLYWYRQTLGQGPEFLTYFQNEAQLEKSRLLSDRFSAERPKGSFSTLEIQRTEQGDSAMYLCASSLTSVDIQYFGAGTRLSVL.

The rearrangement uses TRBV19 and TRBJ1-6; weak D call: TRBD1 (6 bases). Deletions cut 7 bases from V and 8 bases from J, with 9 bases between. From germline, CDR1 is LNHDA and CDR2 SQIVND (reference sequence). The CDR3 consists of 12 residues. The DNA of the CDR3 is TGTGCCAGTACTCACAGGGATTCACCCCTCCACTTT. Translating it yields CASTHRDSPLHF.

The CDR3 sequence is CASSPDKDNEQFF. The CDR3 nucleotides are TGTGCCAGCAGTCCAGACAAGGACAATGAGCAGTTCTTC. The chain employs TRBV7-3 and TRBJ2-1; D is unresolved. Germline V gene sequence: CDR1 SGHTA, CDR2 FQGTGA. V lost 6 bases and J lost 5, with 11 bases in between. This CDR3 has 13 amino acids.

The rearrangement joins TRBV7-9 to TRBJ2-2; D uncertain. The CDR3 is made up of 12 amino acids. V dropped 3 bases and J dropped 7 bases, with 6 bases sitting between them. Looked up from germline, CDR1 is SEHNR and CDR2 is FQNEAQ (reference sequence). The CDR3 bases are TGTGCCAGCAGCTTCAGTGGCGGGGAGCTGTTTTTT. Translated: CASSFSGGELFF. The full variable domain, in which reference TRBV7-9 and TRBJ2-2 provide the parts outside the CDR3, is DTGVSQNPRHKITKRGQNVTFRCDPISEHNRLYWYRQTLGQGPEFLTYFQNEAQLEKSRLLSDRFSAERPKGSFSTLEIQRTEQGDSAMYLCASSFSGGELFFGEGSRLTVL.

The chain couples TRBV15 to TRBJ1-2; 7 positions match TRBD1. The CDR3 covers 15 residues. Per germline, CDR1 LNHNV and CDR2 YYDKDF (reference sequence). V dropped 2 bases and J dropped 4; count of bases not matched to a gene: 7. In DNA form, the CDR3 reads TGTGCCACCAGCAGAACCGGGACAGATTCCTATGGCTACACCTTC. It encodes CATSRTGTDSYGYTF.

The gene calls are TRBV10-3 and TRBJ2-2, with D possibly matching TRBD1 (7 bases). Germline CDR1 ENHRY, CDR2 SYGVKD. Trimming stripped 5 bases from V and 4 bases from J, with 14 bases between. CDR3 length: 15 amino acids. DNA of the CDR3: TGTGCCATCAGTCCGGGGGACAGAGCCACCGGGGAGCTGTTTTTT. Its protein is CAISPGDRATGELFF.

The chain recombines TRBV20-1 with TRBJ2-3; D is unclear. Trimming shortened V by 3 bases and J by 1 base, and 11 bases separated the two germline ends. CDR1 and CDR2 from the germline V gene are DFQATT and SNEGSKA (reference sequence). The CDR3 is 14 amino acids. The chain's CDR3 is CSASGRVGTDTQYF. Written as DNA, the CDR3 is TGCAGTGCTAGTGGCCGGGTTGGCACAGATACGCAGTATTTT.

CDR3 coding DNA: TGTGCCTGGAGAATAAATGAAAAACTGTTTTTT. Protein sequence: CAWRINEKLFF. This chain uses TRBV30 with TRBJ1-4; D gene unclear. Germline CDR1 and CDR2: GTSNPN and SVGIG (reference sequence). Trimming left V 3 bases short and J 5 bases short, with 4 bases between. This CDR3 is 11 amino acids long.

This chain connects TRBV27 to TRBJ1-2; TRBD1 matches 9 bases. V was pared by 3 bases and J by 4 bases, with 6 bases of the junction left unmatched. CDR1 and CDR2 (germline): MNHEY, SMNVEV (reference sequence). The CDR3 sequence is 15 residues long. The CDR3 nucleotides are TGTGCCAGCAGTTTGGTGGGACAGGGCCGCTATGGCTACACCTTC. This codes for CASSLVGQGRYGYTF.

As regards this clone: Being one base from a much bigger clone, this may be a read error. J is TRBJ1-1 and V is TRBV12-3 or TRBV12-4; weak D call: TRBD1 (5 bases). The CDR3 extends over 13 amino acids. The V gene lost 4 bases and the J gene lost 3 bases, with 9 bases spanning the gap. CDR3 in DNA: TGTGCCAGCAGTTCAGGGTGGGACACTGAAGCTTTCTTT. Protein product: CASSSGWDTEAFF.

The chain links TRBV6-9 to TRBJ1-2, with D possibly being TRBD1 (5 bases). The germline V gene has CDR1 MNHGY and CDR2 SVAAGI. The V gene lost 7 bases and the J gene lost 8 bases, with 17 bases spanning the gap. The CDR3 sequence is 13 residues long. This chain's CDR3 is CASKGTHMGGYTF. CDR3 in DNA: TGTGCCAGCAAGGGGACTCACATGGGGGGCTACACCTTC.

V and J are TRBV19 and TRBJ2-7; 9 bases map to TRBD2. CDR1 is LNHDA, CDR2 SQIVND, per germline (reference sequence). There are 15 residues in the CDR3. V lost 6 bases, J lost 4 bases, and 10 bases stayed unmatched. The CDR3 loop reads CASRPSGNTAYEQYF. CDR3 DNA sequence: TGTGCCAGTAGGCCTAGCGGGAACACAGCGTACGAGCAGTACTTC.

The chain recombines TRBV2 with TRBJ2-1; D is perhaps TRBD2 (6 bases). The ends were cut back, 3 bases at V and 10 bases at J, with 19 bases in the middle. The germline V gene encodes CDR1 SNHLY and CDR2 FYNNEI. The CDR3 contains 15 residues. The CDR3 spells CASSEFRLGGYEQFF. DNA for the CDR3: TGTGCCAGCAGTGAGTTTCGGTTAGGAGGGTACGAGCAGTTCTTC.

J is TRBJ2-7 and V is TRBV25-1; 8 nucleotides match TRBD1. Germline V gives CDR1 MGHDK, CDR2 SYGVNS. The trim removed 6 bases at V and 4 bases at J, leaving 17 bases unmatched. There are 17 residues in the CDR3. The CDR3 DNA sequence: TGTGCCAGCAGCCGTCTGCCGATAGGACAGGGCTCATACGAGCAGTACTTC. This translates into CASSRLPIGQGSYEQYF.

This sequence joins TRBV5-6 and TRBJ1-3; D is unclear. Germline CDR1 SGHDT, CDR2 YYEEEE. Trimming removed 6 bases at V and 0 bases at J, with 7 bases between. This CDR3 spans 13 amino acids. Here the CDR3 reads CASTPGSGNTIYF. The CDR3 region has the DNA TGTGCCAGCACCCCGGGCTCTGGAAACACCATATATTTT.

This clone is a singleton in its sample. CDR3 sequence (DNA): TGTGCCAGTAGTATAGTGGAGACAGGGACAATGGGCAATCAGCCCCAGCATTTT. Protein: CASSIVETGTMGNQPQHF. The rearrangement joins TRBV19 to TRBJ1-5; TRBD1 matches at 7 bases. Germline CDR1 and CDR2: LNHDA and SQIVND (reference sequence). This CDR3 comprises 18 residues. The junction had 11 bases not matched to a gene; V was cut back by 1 base and J by 2 bases.

This clone occurred a few times. The chain carries TRBV4-2 and TRBJ1-1, with TRBD1 matching 7 bases. CDR1 is LGHNA and CDR2 is YNFKEQ in the germline V gene. The CDR3 extends over 13 amino acids. Losses at the gene ends were 2 bases for V and 9 bases for J; bases not matched to a gene: 6. CDR3 protein: CASSQKEGQQAFF. Here the CDR3 DNA reads TGTGCCAGCAGCCAAAAGGAGGGACAGCAAGCTTTCTTT.

The genes are TRBV12-5 and TRBJ2-1; 7 bases fit TRBD1. Germline V gene sequence: CDR1 LGHNT, CDR2 FRNRAP. CDR3 length: 12 amino acids. Trimming cost V 4 bases and J 7 bases; bases outside gene matches: 1. CDR3 region: CASGSQGNEQFF. Here the CDR3 DNA reads TGTGCTAGTGGTTCACAGGGGAATGAGCAGTTCTTC. Based on the CDR3 plus reference TRBV12-5 and TRBJ2-1, the full variable domain is DARVTQTPRHKVTEMGQEVTMRCQPILGHNTVFWYRQTMMQGLELLAYFRNRAPLDDSGMPKDRFSAEMPDATLATLKIQPSEPRDSAVYFCASGSQGNEQFFGPGTRLTVL.

This clone is a singleton in its sample. This sequence joins TRBV18 and TRBJ1-1; tentatively, D is TRBD1 (6 bases). The ends were cut back, 0 bases at V and 8 bases at J, with 16 bases in the middle. The germline V gene encodes CDR1 KGHSH and CDR2 LQKENI. The CDR3 has 15 residues. The CDR3 reads CASSPPNSGRGEAFF. The CDR3 region has the DNA TGTGCCAGCTCACCACCCAATTCAGGCAGGGGCGAAGCTTTCTTT.

V usage is TRBV6-2 or TRBV6-3 and J usage is TRBJ1-5; D remains unclear. Trimming took off 6 bases at V and 7 bases at J, with 10 bases between the two ends. Germline V gives CDR1 MNHEY, CDR2 SVGEGT. The CDR3 has 12 residues. In DNA, the CDR3 is TGTGCCAGCAGCCCCCGAGGGCAGCCCCAGCATTTT. This codes for CASSPRGQPQHF.

V usage is TRBV5-1 and J usage is TRBJ2-5; tentatively, D is TRBD1 (6 bases). This CDR3 is 15 amino acids long. Per the germline V gene, CDR1 is SGHRS and CDR2 is YFSETQ. V lost 0 bases, J lost 2 bases, and 11 bases lay in between. DNA of the CDR3: TGCGCCAGCAGCTTGGCAAGGGGGATTCAAGAGACCCAGTACTTC. Amino acid sequence: CASSLARGIQETQYF.

This chain connects TRBV19 to TRBJ2-7; D may be TRBD1 (6 bases). The CDR3 loop spans 14 amino acids. Germline CDR1 LNHDA, CDR2 SQIVND (reference sequence). Trimming removed 8 bases at V and 2 bases at J, with 16 bases between. The CDR3 spells CASASGHLTYEQYF. The CDR3 DNA is TGTGCCAGTGCTTCGGGACATCTTACCTACGAGCAGTACTTC.

This chain links TRBV9 with TRBJ2-5, with 10 bases that match TRBD2. The CDR3 is made up of 17 amino acids. Germline V gene sequence: CDR1 SGDLS, CDR2 YYNGEE. V dropped 7 bases and J dropped 5; count of bases not matched to a gene: 17. CDR3 protein: CASGAGTSDLLWETQYF. The CDR3 bases are TGTGCCAGCGGGGCCGGGACTAGCGATCTTCTTTGGGAGACCCAGTACTTC. The full variable domain, its missing parts supplied by reference TRBV9 and TRBJ2-5, is DSGVTQTPKHLITATGQRVTLRCSPRSGDLSVYWYQQSLDQGLQFLIQYYNGEERAKGNILERFSAQQFPDLHSELNLSSLELGDSALYFCASGAGTSDLLWETQYFGPGTRLLVL.

This rearrangement joins TRBV6-4 to TRBJ2-1, with 13 bases fitting TRBD2. This CDR3 spans 16 amino acids. V lost 6 bases and J lost 4; bases outside the gene matches: 6. CDR1 and CDR2 (germline): MRHNA, SNTAGT. DNA for the CDR3: TGTGCCAGCAGCGAACTAGCGGGAGGGGGGTACAATGAGCAGTTCTTC. This translates into CASSELAGGGYNEQFF.

CDR3 bases: TGCAGCGTTGTCGGGAACTCCTACGAGCAGTACTTC. Encoded protein: CSVVGNSYEQYF. The rearrangement joins TRBV29-1 to TRBJ2-7; TRBD2 is a possible D gene (5 bases). V was pared by 4 bases and J by 0 bases, with 7 bases between. The CDR3 spans 12 residues. Germline V gives CDR1 SQVTM, CDR2 ANQGSEA.

The rearrangement links TRBV13 to TRBJ2-7; 8 nucleotides align to TRBD1. There are 14 residues in the CDR3. V dropped 5 bases and J dropped 1; count of bases not matched to a gene: 4. Germline CDR1 is PRHDT and CDR2 is FYEKMQ (reference sequence). This CDR3 is CASSTRQGSYEQYF. The CDR3 DNA is TGTGCCAGCAGCACACGACAGGGGTCCTACGAGCAGTACTTC.

The chain links TRBV7-3 to TRBJ1-1; 7 nucleotides match TRBD1. Germline CDR1 SGHTA, CDR2 FQGTGA. V lost 2 bases, J lost 7 bases, and 4 bases stayed unmatched. This CDR3 contains 13 residues. The CDR3 here is CASSLQRDSEAFF. CDR3 DNA: TGTGCCAGCAGCTTACAGAGGGACAGTGAAGCTTTCTTT. Drawing the rest from reference TRBV7-3 and TRBJ1-1, the complete variable domain is GAGVSQTPSNKVTEKGKYVELRCDPISGHTALYWYRQSLGQGPEFLIYFQGTGAADDSGLPNDRFFAVRPEGSVSTLKIQRTERGDSAVYLCASSLQRDSEAFFGQGTRLTVV.

This chain links TRBV6-5 with TRBJ2-3; 10 bases are a match to TRBD2. This CDR3 is 15 amino acids long. Germline assignment: CDR1 MNHEY and CDR2 SVGAGI. With V trimmed by 6 bases and J by 6 bases, 9 bases remained unmatched. DNA of the CDR3: TGTGCCAGCAGGGGCACTAGCGGGACGGCGGATACGCAGTATTTT. It encodes CASRGTSGTADTQYF.

The chain recombines TRBV7-9 with TRBJ2-1; 11 nucleotides agree with TRBD2. There are 17 residues in the CDR3. The germline CDR1 and CDR2 sequences are SEHNR and FQNEAQ (reference sequence). J was trimmed by 6 bases and V by 3 bases; bases with no gene match: 10. CDR3 region: CASSLRIGTSGANEQFF. The CDR3, as DNA: TGTGCCAGCAGCTTGCGTATCGGGACTAGCGGTGCCAATGAGCAGTTCTTC.

This clone was found once. The CDR3 DNA reads as TGTGCCAGCAGCTTGGCGACAGACACGTATGGCTCTGGAAACACCATATATTTT. It codes for CASSLATDTYGSGNTIYF. The chain is built from TRBV5-5 and TRBJ1-3; a weak D match, TRBD1 (5 bases). V was trimmed by 0 bases and J by 0 bases, leaving 16 bases between them. Germline V gene sequence: CDR1 SGHKS, CDR2 YYEKEE (reference sequence). The CDR3 is made up of 18 amino acids.

The V call is TRBV7-2, the J call TRBJ1-4; D possibly corresponds to TRBD1 (5 bases). CDR3 length: 15 residues. V shed 5 bases and J shed 7 bases, with 17 bases lying between them. Germline V gene data show CDR1 as SGHTA and CDR2 as FQGNSA. Here the CDR3 reads CASSPPGRAREKLFF. The CDR3 DNA sequence: TGTGCCAGCAGCCCGCCCGGCAGGGCCCGTGAAAAACTGTTTTTT. The whole variable domain, remainder taken from reference TRBV7-2 and TRBJ1-4, is GAGVSQSPSNKVTEKGKDVELRCDPISGHTALYWYRQSLGQGLEFLIYFQGNSAPDKSGLPSDRFSAERTGGSVSTLTIQRTQQEDSAVYLCASSPPGRAREKLFFGSGTQLSVL.

The CDR3 sequence: CASSLASSAYEQYF. For the CDR3, the DNA is TGTGCCAGCAGCTTAGCTTCTAGCGCCTACGAGCAGTACTTC. The rearrangement links TRBV7-2 to TRBJ2-7, with D maybe TRBD2 (6 bases). The ends were cut back, 0 bases at V and 2 bases at J, with 8 bases in the middle. This CDR3 region has 14 residues. Germline assignment: CDR1 SGHTA and CDR2 FQGNSA.